The 10 T cell receptor beta chains given below trace back to one sample, sequenced in a study of T cells after yellow fever vaccination. In TCRdb, the 5' RACE reads were re-called with MiXCR into one record per CDR3 protein. Of more than 350,000 distinct CDR3 sequences in the sample, 11% are singletons; the top ten hold roughly 18%. The specimen comprised PBMCs, sampled on the day of the first yellow fever vaccination. These receptors all come from a man aged 18 to 29 who received the YFV17D yellow fever vaccine.

This clonotype turned up a few times. V is TRBV20-1 and J is TRBJ2-2; D is perhaps TRBD1 or TRBD2 (5 bases each). Trimming left V 1 base short and J 0 bases short, with 24 bases between. The CDR3 has 20 amino acids. Germline lookup yields CDR1 DFQATT and CDR2 SNEGSKA (reference sequence). The CDR3 region has the DNA TGCAGTGCTAGAGTTTTTAGAGAGGGTGACAGCCTAGCGAACACCGGGGAGCTGTTTTTT. It translates to CSARVFREGDSLANTGELFF.

J is TRBJ2-3 and V is TRBV6-2 or TRBV6-3; possible D gene TRBD2, 7 bases. V lost 7 bases, J lost 7 bases, and 21 bases lay in between. The germline gives CDR1 MNHEY, CDR2 SVGEGT. This CDR3 has 15 residues. The CDR3 sequence is CASIKGGPLAHTQYF. In DNA form, the CDR3 reads TGTGCCAGCATCAAGGGGGGGCCCTTGGCCCATACGCAGTATTTT.

A few counts support this clonotype. This chain joins TRBV12-3 or TRBV12-4 and TRBJ2-5; the match to TRBD2 covers 11 bases. The V and J ends lost 3 bases and 5 bases, in that order; junction bases with no gene match: 5. The CDR3 length is 15 residues. CDR3 in amino acids: CASSFLAGGGETQYF. For the CDR3, the DNA is TGTGCCAGCAGTTTCCTAGCGGGGGGAGGGGAGACCCAGTACTTC.

Ten or more counts support this clonotype. The chain carries TRBV7-2 and TRBJ2-3; TRBD2 matches at 12 bases. V lost 2 bases to trimming and J lost 6 bases; unmatched junction nucleotides: 3. The CDR3 has 15 amino acids. In germline, CDR1 is SGHTA, CDR2 FQGNSA. In nucleotides, the CDR3 is TGTGCCAGCAGCTTACTAGCGGGGGGGCGGGATACGCAGTATTTT. It is translated as CASSLLAGGRDTQYF.

This clonotype was seen more than once but under ten times. The chain carries TRBV29-1 and TRBJ2-5; D uncertain. Germline values: CDR1 SQVTM, CDR2 ANQGSEA. This CDR3 has 13 residues. Trimming took 7 bases from V and 0 from J, leaving 12 bases between them. CDR3 protein: CSADVVNQETQYF. CDR3 DNA sequence: TGCAGCGCCGATGTCGTAAACCAAGAGACCCAGTACTTC.

This clonotype was found a few times. The chain links TRBV7-2 to TRBJ2-2; D is uncertain. Trimming stripped 5 bases from V and 1 base from J, with 14 bases between. The germline V gene has CDR1 SGHTA and CDR2 FQGNSA. The CDR3 covers 16 residues. CDR3: CASSPGTLLNTGELFF. In nucleotides, the CDR3 is TGTGCCAGCAGCCCCGGCACCCTTTTGAACACCGGGGAGCTGTTTTTT.

This clonotype has a handful of counts. V is TRBV5-4 and J is TRBJ1-2, with D unclear. Per the germline V gene, CDR1 is SGHNT and CDR2 is YYREEE (reference sequence). Between the trimmed V and J ends, which lost 4 bases and 2 bases, there was a span of 15 bases. The CDR3 has 15 amino acids. The CDR3 region has the DNA TGTGCCAGCAGCCGTTCATCCGCAGAGAACTATGGCTACACCTTC. This translates into CASSRSSAENYGYTF.

The chain carries TRBV6-2 or TRBV6-3 and TRBJ2-1; TRBD2 matches at 7 bases. The CDR3 has 16 amino acids. Trimming removed 0 bases from V and 2 bases from J; junction bases left unmatched: 4. Germline CDR1 and CDR2: MNHEY and SVGEGT. CDR3 residues: CASSYSRRGTYNEQFF. The DNA of the CDR3 is TGTGCCAGCAGTTACTCGAGGCGGGGGACCTACAATGAGCAGTTCTTC.

This clonotype was counted a few times. The chain links TRBV11-1 to TRBJ1-3, with D uncertain. The CDR3 has 13 amino acids. The V and J ends lost 7 bases and 1 base respectively, with 8 bases between them. The germline gives CDR1 SGHAT, CDR2 FQDESV (reference sequence). The CDR3, as DNA: TGTGCCAGCAACCAAGGATCTGGAAACACCATATATTTT. Translation: CASNQGSGNTIYF.

As regards this clonotype: The junction does not match germline at one end; this may be a read error. The gene calls are TRBV6-1 and TRBJ2-1, with 8 positions matching TRBD2. Germline V gene sequence: CDR1 MNHNS, CDR2 SASEGT. The CDR3 sequence is 15 residues long. The CDR3 protein is CASSETSGDHNEEFF. The CDR3 DNA follows: TGTGCCAGCAGTGAAACTAGCGGAGACCACAATGAGGAGTTCTTC.